This is a list of T cell receptor beta chains from one sample in a study of T cell repertoires in cytomegalovirus infection. Their recognized antigens are unknown. MiXCR was run by TCRdb on the reads, yielding one entry per CDR3 protein. The table records fewer than 200,000 distinct CDR3 sequences, about 20% of them present only once. This specimen was CD8+ T cells from cultured PBMCs, taken from culture after CMV antigen stimulation. These receptors were obtained from a human donor in good health (CMV status not recorded). Some clones in this sample may be carry-over from other donors' samples. Both conserved end residues are part of each CDR3. Fields, in order: clone size, J gene, CDR3 length, D gene, V gene, CDR3 protein, CDR3 DNA. D genes are given only for firm matches. Clone size is stated in some rows and not others, as once, few, many or a class when expanded.

clone_size: -; j_call: TRBJ1-4; cdr3_length: 16; d_call: TRBD1; v_call: TRBV11-1; cdr3_aa: CASSLGTGATNEKLFF; cdr3_nt: TGTGCCAGCAGCTTGGGGACAGGAGCAACTAATGAAAAACTGTTTTTT
clone_size: -; j_call: TRBJ1-6; cdr3_length: 8; d_call: -; v_call: TRBV20-1; cdr3_aa: CSAGGLHF; cdr3_nt: TGCAGTGCTGGGGGCCTCCACTTT
clone_size: many; j_call: TRBJ2-3; cdr3_length: 15; d_call: TRBD2; v_call: TRBV7-2; cdr3_aa: CASSPPRGVRDTQYF; cdr3_nt: TGTGCCAGCAGCCCACCCCGGGGGGTCAGAGATACGCAGTATTTT
clone_size: -; j_call: TRBJ1-2; cdr3_length: 15; d_call: -; v_call: TRBV29-1; cdr3_aa: CSVEVRREGYYGYTF; cdr3_nt: TGCAGCGTTGAAGTGCGGAGGGAGGGATACTATGGCTACACCTTC
clone_size: -; j_call: TRBJ1-1; cdr3_length: 16; d_call: TRBD1; v_call: TRBV5-1; cdr3_aa: CASSKGQGTGGREAFF; cdr3_nt: TGCGCCAGCAGTAAGGGACAGGGTACGGGAGGTCGGGAAGCTTTCTTT
clone_size: -; j_call: TRBJ1-1; cdr3_length: 15; d_call: -; v_call: TRBV7-9; cdr3_aa: CASSSTRQPSTEAFF; cdr3_nt: TGTGCCAGCAGCTCAACCAGACAGCCGAGTACTGAAGCTTTCTTT
clone_size: -; j_call: TRBJ2-7; cdr3_length: 16; d_call: -; v_call: TRBV7-6; cdr3_aa: CASSPSGGAVQDEQYF; cdr3_nt: TGTGCCAGCAGCCCAAGTGGGGGGGCAGTTCAGGACGAGCAGTACTTC
clone_size: -; j_call: TRBJ1-1; cdr3_length: 16; d_call: -; v_call: TRBV6-1; cdr3_aa: CASSENLGDSATEAFF; cdr3_nt: TGTGCCAGCAGTGAAAACTTGGGAGACAGTGCCACTGAAGCTTTCTTT
clone_size: few; j_call: TRBJ2-5; cdr3_length: 16; d_call: -; v_call: TRBV7-9; cdr3_aa: CASSPSTLGGRETQYF; cdr3_nt: TGTGCCAGCAGCCCCTCGACTTTGGGGGGGCGAGAGACCCAGTACTTC
clone_size: -; j_call: TRBJ2-7; cdr3_length: 15; d_call: TRBD1; v_call: TRBV6-2/TRBV6-3; cdr3_aa: CASSFSGTGFYEQYF; cdr3_nt: TGTGCCAGCAGTTTCTCCGGGACAGGGTTTTACGAGCAGTACTTC
clone_size: -; j_call: TRBJ1-5; cdr3_length: 16; d_call: -; v_call: TRBV5-5; cdr3_aa: CASSPLIQGRNQPQHF; cdr3_nt: TGTGCCAGCAGCCCTTTGATACAGGGACGCAATCAGCCCCAGCATTTT
clone_size: -; j_call: TRBJ1-4; cdr3_length: 13; d_call: TRBD1; v_call: TRBV20-1; cdr3_aa: CSARGRGRVKLFF; cdr3_nt: TGCAGTGCTAGAGGCAGGGGGCGGGTAAAACTGTTTTTT
clone_size: few; j_call: TRBJ1-1; cdr3_length: 14; d_call: -; v_call: TRBV12-3/TRBV12-4; cdr3_aa: CASSRGTTNTEAFF; cdr3_nt: TGTGCCAGCAGCCGGGGGACAACTAACACTGAAGCTTTCTTT
clone_size: many; j_call: TRBJ1-1; cdr3_length: 12; d_call: -; v_call: TRBV12-3/TRBV12-4; cdr3_aa: CASSLKGTEAFF; cdr3_nt: TGTGCCAGCAGTTTAAAGGGGACTGAAGCTTTCTTT
clone_size: few; j_call: TRBJ1-5; cdr3_length: 20; d_call: -; v_call: TRBV12-3/TRBV12-4; cdr3_aa: CASSFREEPGTGYSNQPQHF; cdr3_nt: TGTGCCAGCAGTTTCAGAGAAGAGCCAGGGACGGGGTATAGCAATCAGCCCCAGCATTTT
clone_size: -; j_call: TRBJ1-3; cdr3_length: 16; d_call: -; v_call: TRBV6-1; cdr3_aa: CASSALDANSGNTIYF; cdr3_nt: TGTGCCAGCAGTGCCTTGGACGCAAACTCTGGAAACACCATATATTTT
clone_size: few; j_call: TRBJ1-1; cdr3_length: 14; d_call: -; v_call: TRBV28; cdr3_aa: CASSFLRELAEAFF; cdr3_nt: TGTGCCAGCAGTTTCCTCAGGGAGCTCGCTGAAGCTTTCTTT
clone_size: -; j_call: TRBJ2-4; cdr3_length: 15; d_call: -; v_call: TRBV15; cdr3_aa: CATSSGKGAKNIQYF; cdr3_nt: TGTGCCACCAGCAGTGGGAAAGGGGCCAAAAACATTCAGTACTTC
clone_size: -; j_call: TRBJ2-5; cdr3_length: 15; d_call: TRBD2; v_call: TRBV7-6; cdr3_aa: CASSCQLAGEETQYF; cdr3_nt: TGTGCCAGCAGCTGCCAACTAGCGGGTGAAGAGACCCAGTACTTC
clone_size: -; j_call: TRBJ1-1; cdr3_length: 12; d_call: TRBD1; v_call: TRBV12-3/TRBV12-4; cdr3_aa: CASSFGQDEAFF; cdr3_nt: TGTGCCAGCAGTTTCGGACAGGATGAAGCTTTCTTT
clone_size: -; j_call: TRBJ2-7; cdr3_length: 13; d_call: TRBD2; v_call: TRBV6-5; cdr3_aa: CASSSGRAYEQYF; cdr3_nt: TGTGCCAGCAGTTCGGGGAGGGCCTACGAGCAGTACTTC
clone_size: few; j_call: TRBJ1-5; cdr3_length: 14; d_call: -; v_call: TRBV7-9; cdr3_aa: CASSSKGVNQPQHF; cdr3_nt: TGTGCCAGCAGCTCAAAAGGGGTCAATCAGCCCCAGCATTTT
clone_size: -; j_call: TRBJ1-2; cdr3_length: 16; d_call: TRBD1; v_call: TRBV12-3/TRBV12-4; cdr3_aa: CASSQPGQGFNGGYTF; cdr3_nt: TGTGCCAGCAGCCAACCGGGACAGGGTTTCAACGGGGGCTACACCTTC
clone_size: -; j_call: TRBJ2-5; cdr3_length: 15; d_call: -; v_call: TRBV7-1; cdr3_aa: CASSPRGRTKETQYF; cdr3_nt: TGTGCCAGCAGCCCGAGGGGACGGACGAAAGAGACCCAGTACTTC
clone_size: -; j_call: TRBJ1-5; cdr3_length: 16; d_call: -; v_call: TRBV6-2/TRBV6-3; cdr3_aa: CASSFARRVQNQPQHF; cdr3_nt: TGTGCCAGCAGCTTTGCCCGGCGGGTCCAGAATCAGCCCCAGCATTTT
clone_size: -; j_call: TRBJ2-1; cdr3_length: 16; d_call: -; v_call: TRBV4-1; cdr3_aa: CASSQSTDNSYNEQFF; cdr3_nt: TGCGCCAGCAGCCAGTCGACGGACAACTCCTACAATGAGCAGTTCTTC
clone_size: few; j_call: TRBJ2-1; cdr3_length: 17; d_call: TRBD2; v_call: TRBV7-9; cdr3_aa: CASSWRPGTSGYNEQFF; cdr3_nt: TGTGCCAGCAGCTGGAGACCCGGGACTAGCGGATACAATGAGCAGTTCTTC